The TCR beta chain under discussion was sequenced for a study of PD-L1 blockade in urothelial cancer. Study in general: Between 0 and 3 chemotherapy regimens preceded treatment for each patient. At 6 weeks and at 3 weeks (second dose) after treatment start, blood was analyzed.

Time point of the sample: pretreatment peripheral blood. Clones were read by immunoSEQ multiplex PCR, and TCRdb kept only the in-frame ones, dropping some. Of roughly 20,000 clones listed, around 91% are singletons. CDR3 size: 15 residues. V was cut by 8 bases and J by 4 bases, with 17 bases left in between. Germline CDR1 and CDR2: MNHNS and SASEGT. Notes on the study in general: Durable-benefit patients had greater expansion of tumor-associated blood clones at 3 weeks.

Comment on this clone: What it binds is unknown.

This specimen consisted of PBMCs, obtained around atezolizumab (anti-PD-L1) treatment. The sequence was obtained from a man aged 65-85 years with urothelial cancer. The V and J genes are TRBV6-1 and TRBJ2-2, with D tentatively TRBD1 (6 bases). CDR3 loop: CASRPTRGGTGELFF. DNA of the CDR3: TGTGCCAGCCGACCCACACGAGGGGGCACCGGGGAGCTGTTTTTT.